The 21 T cell receptor beta chains reported below all come from one sample, sequenced in a study of blood T cell repertoires in COVID-19. Profiled with immunoSEQ multiplex PCR; TCRdb holds only in-frame clones, not every one. The sample lists some 190,000 clones, approximately 85% seen once, with roughly 8.2% in the top ten. The sample comprised peripheral blood. Source of these receptors: a woman aged 55-70 years with acute or convalescent COVID-19.

This chain uses TRBV11-2 with TRBJ1-6; TRBD1 matches 10 bases. This CDR3 comprises 11 residues. The V gene end was trimmed by 5 bases and the J gene end by 16 bases; junction bases not matched to a gene: 2. Germline V gives CDR1 SGHAT, CDR2 FQNNGV. The CDR3 bases are TGTGCCAGCAGCCCGGGACAGGGGCTCCACTTT. Its protein product is CASSPGQGLHF.

This chain uses TRBV18 with TRBJ1-2; a weak D match, TRBD1 (6 bases). The CDR3 runs to 13 residues. V was shortened by 8 bases and J by 2 bases, with 12 bases between the two germline ends. Germline values: CDR1 KGHSH, CDR2 LQKENI. Here the CDR3 DNA reads TGTGCCAGCATGACTACAGGGAACTATGGCTACACCTTC. It is translated as CASMTTGNYGYTF. Variable domain in full (rest from reference TRBV18 and TRBJ1-2): NAGVMQNPRHLVRRRGQEARLRCSPMKGHSHVYWYRQLPEEGLKFMVYLQKENIIDESGMPKERFSAEFPKEGPSILRIQQVVRGDSAAYFCASMTTGNYGYTFGSGTRLTVV.

The gene calls are TRBV19 and TRBJ2-2; 9 nucleotides line up with TRBD2. The germline CDR1 and CDR2 sequences are LNHDA and SQIVND (reference sequence). V lost 3 bases to trimming and J lost 0 bases; unmatched junction nucleotides: 2. The CDR3 sequence is 16 residues long. The CDR3 loop reads CASSMLAGSNTGELFF. The CDR3 DNA sequence: TGTGCCAGTAGTATGCTAGCGGGATCGAACACCGGGGAGCTGTTTTTT.

This chain uses TRBV29-1 with TRBJ2-3; 7 positions match TRBD1. The CDR3 spans 15 residues. The J segment lost 2 bases and the V segment lost 7 bases, leaving 12 bases of the junction unmatched. Germline CDR1 reads SQVTM; CDR2 reads ANQGSEA. CDR3 nucleotide sequence: TGCAGCGCCCGGACAGGTCCGCACCTCACAGATACGCAGTATTTT. Encoded protein: CSARTGPHLTDTQYF.

V usage is TRBV5-6 and J usage is TRBJ1-6; D perhaps matches TRBD1 (5 bases). Looked up from germline, CDR1 is SGHDT and CDR2 is YYEEEE. V lost 4 bases to trimming and J lost 0 bases, with 8 bases between them. This CDR3 has 15 residues. CDR3 bases: TGTGCCAGCAGCGGCAGGGTCTCCTATAATTCACCCCTCCACTTT. Encoded protein: CASSGRVSYNSPLHF.

The chain is built from TRBV9 and TRBJ2-7; 11 nucleotides agree with TRBD2. The trim removed 3 bases at V and 6 bases at J, leaving 5 bases unmatched. The CDR3 extends over 14 amino acids. Germline assignment: CDR1 SGDLS and CDR2 YYNGEE. The CDR3 bases are TGTGCCAGCAGCGGACTAGCGGGGTGTCGCGAGCAGTACGTC. Protein: CASSGLAGCREQYV.

The gene calls are TRBV24-1 and TRBJ2-1, with 10 positions matching TRBD1. Germline values: CDR1 KGHDR, CDR2 SFDVKD. This CDR3 contains 16 residues. Trimming took 5 bases from V and 4 from J; bases not matched to a gene: 7. The CDR3 DNA sequence: TGTGCCACCAGTGGCAGGGGGGACAGGGGTTACAATGAGCAGTTCTTC. As protein: CATSGRGDRGYNEQFF.

This chain connects TRBV10-2 to TRBJ2-2; TRBD2 agrees at 10 bases. The V segment lost 5 bases and the J segment 4 bases; nucleotides outside the gene matches: 1. This CDR3 is built from 14 residues. The germline gives CDR1 WSHSY, CDR2 SAAADI. CDR3 amino acids: CASSRLAGTGELFF. DNA for the CDR3: TGCGCCAGCAGTCGACTAGCGGGCACCGGGGAGCTGTTTTTT.

The gene calls are TRBV10-1 and TRBJ2-5, with 12 bases identical to TRBD2. The germline V gene has CDR1 WNHNN and CDR2 SYGVQD (reference sequence). V was clipped by 3 bases and J by 5 bases; unmatched bases: 13. This CDR3 has 18 amino acids. CDR3 loop: CASSEGKLAGGKGETQYF. The DNA for the CDR3 is TGCGCCAGCAGTGAAGGGAAACTAGCGGGAGGAAAGGGGGAGACCCAGTACTTC.

This clone showed up just once. The chain combines TRBV6-5 with TRBJ1-2; 8 bases fit TRBD1. The length of the CDR3 is 15 residues. Germline loops: CDR1 MNHEY, CDR2 SVGAGI. The J segment lost 5 bases and the V segment lost 2 bases, leaving 7 bases of the junction unmatched. Here the CDR3 reads CASSYARGQTYGYTF. The CDR3 DNA follows: TGTGCCAGCAGTTACGCCAGGGGGCAAACTTATGGCTACACCTTC.

This clone has a handful of counts. The chain carries TRBV14 and TRBJ2-1, with 11 positions matching TRBD1. This CDR3 comprises 17 residues. V gave up 0 bases and J gave up 5 bases; unmatched junction bases: 6. CDR1 and CDR2 (germline): SGHDN, FVKESK. CDR3 bases: TGTGCCAGCAGCCAAGATGTGGGGACAGGGGGGAACAATGAGCAGTTCTTC. This codes for CASSQDVGTGGNNEQFF. Filled out from reference TRBV14 and TRBJ2-1, the complete variable domain reads EAGVTQFPSHSVIEKGQTVTLRCDPISGHDNLYWYRRVMGKEIKFLLHFVKESKQDESGMPNNRFLAERTGGTYSTLKVQPAELEDSGVYFCASSQDVGTGGNNEQFFGPGTRLTVL.

The CDR3 region has the DNA TGTGCCAGTAGTATGGATATGGGGCTCGGCAATCAGCCCCAGCATTTT. The encoded protein is CASSMDMGLGNQPQHF. The genes are TRBV19 and TRBJ1-5; possibly TRBD1 for D (5 bases). Trimming removed 3 bases from V and 2 bases from J, with 14 bases in between. CDR1 and CDR2 from the germline V gene are LNHDA and SQIVND (reference sequence). The CDR3 length is 16 residues.

This chain uses TRBV5-1 with TRBJ2-1, with 12 bases that match TRBD1. Germline CDR1 is SGHRS and CDR2 is YFSETQ. The CDR3 runs 16 residues. Trimming removed 2 bases from V and 8 bases from J; junction bases left unmatched: 8. The CDR3 region has the DNA TGCGCCAGCAGCTTCGAGGGACAGGGGGCGCGGGATGAGCAGTTCTTC. It specifies CASSFEGQGARDEQFF.

V usage is TRBV19 and J usage is TRBJ1-2; no clear D gene. Germline V gives CDR1 LNHDA, CDR2 SQIVND (reference sequence). The CDR3 contains 15 residues. V lost 7 bases to trimming and J lost 3 bases, with 18 bases between them. CDR3 nucleotides: TGTGCCAGTAAATACCGGAGGGAAGGCGACTATGGCTACACCTTC. As protein: CASKYRREGDYGYTF.

This clone was seen a few times. The chain is built from TRBV2 and TRBJ1-5; 8 bases fit TRBD1. After removal of 8 bases from V and 1 base from J, the junction contained 10 bases not matched to a gene. Germline assignment: CDR1 SNHLY and CDR2 FYNNEI. The CDR3 has 16 amino acids. Here the CDR3 DNA reads TGTGCCAGCGCTGGACAGGGAAGGAGAAGCAATCAGCCCCAGCATTTT. Encoded protein: CASAGQGRRSNQPQHF.

The chain is built from TRBV6-5 and TRBJ1-1; no firm D call. The germline CDR1 and CDR2 sequences are MNHEY and SVGAGI. V lost 5 bases and J 6 bases, leaving 16 bases between the germline ends. The CDR3 sequence is 14 residues long. The CDR3 DNA reads TGTGCCAGCAGTCCAACGAACCTGGCAGCTGAAGCTTTCTTT. Protein product: CASSPTNLAAEAFF.

In this sample, this clone turned up a few times. The V call is TRBV28, the J call TRBJ2-1; 13 bases fit TRBD2. From germline, CDR1 is MDHEN and CDR2 SYDVKM. This CDR3 has 17 residues. Trimming took 7 bases from V and 7 from J; bases not matched to a gene: 13. The chain's CDR3 is CASTQVGLAGLGNEQFF. The CDR3 DNA is TGTGCCAGCACCCAGGTGGGACTAGCGGGATTAGGGAATGAGCAGTTCTTC. The complete variable domain, with remaining parts taken from reference TRBV28 and TRBJ2-1, reads DVKVTQSSRYLVKRTGEKVFLECVQDMDHENMFWYRQDPGLGLRLIYFSYDVKMKEKGDIPEGYSVSREKKERFSLILESASTNQTSMYLCASTQVGLAGLGNEQFFGPGTRLTVL.

The rearrangement joins TRBV11-3 to TRBJ2-1; D unresolved. The CDR3 sequence is 16 residues long. The V gene lost 5 bases and the J gene lost 0 bases, with 14 bases spanning the gap. CDR1 is SGHNT and CDR2 is YENEEA in the germline V gene. In nucleotides, the CDR3 is TGTGCCAGCAGCCCCTCCCGGCGGAGCTCCTACAATGAGCAGTTCTTC. Its translation: CASSPSRRSSYNEQFF. The full variable domain, with the rest looked up from reference TRBV11-3 and TRBJ2-1, is EAGVVQSPRYKIIEKKQPVAFWCNPISGHNTLYWYLQNLGQGPELLIRYENEEAVDDSQLPKDRFSAERLKGVDSTLKIQPAELGDSAVYLCASSPSRRSSYNEQFFGPGTRLTVL.

In DNA, the CDR3 is TGTGCCAGCAGTCGGGGGACAGCAAGCCCCCACGAGCAGTACTTC. Translation: CASSRGTASPHEQYF. This chain connects TRBV27 to TRBJ2-7; a possible D gene is TRBD1 (7 bases). The length of the CDR3 is 15 residues. Germline CDR1 and CDR2: MNHEY and SMNVEV (reference sequence). Deletions cut 5 bases from V and 5 bases from J, with 19 bases between.

The chain carries TRBV28 and TRBJ2-1, with TRBD2 identical over 7 bases. Trimming cost V 5 bases and J 7 bases; bases outside gene matches: 5. Germline CDR1 reads MDHEN; CDR2 reads SYDVKM. The CDR3 totals 13 residues. The CDR3 region is CASSLRRGNEQFF. For the CDR3, the DNA is TGTGCCAGCAGTCTCAGGCGGGGGAATGAGCAGTTCTTC.

V and J are TRBV28 and TRBJ1-6; D is unclear. The V end was cut by 5 bases, the J end by 6 bases, with 8 bases between. This CDR3 is built from 13 residues. The germline CDR1 and CDR2 sequences are MDHEN and SYDVKM. The CDR3 DNA is TGTGCCAGCAGTACGGTATGTAATTCACCCCTCCACTTT. The encoded protein is CASSTVCNSPLHF.